This is a list of T cell receptor beta chains from one sample in a study of blood T cells in healthy people across ages. One entry per CDR3 protein results from TCRdb running MiXCR on the 5' RACE reads. This repertoire shows about 1.4 million distinct CDR3 sequences, almost 60% found once; its top ten account for 6.5% to 8.5%. Sequencing was carried out using blood. The receptors here all came from a man in his late teens or twenties in good health. CDR3s leave out the opening cysteine and the closing phenylalanine or tryptophan. Size values are once, few and many counts, or a class for expanded clones, and some rows have none.

j_gene	abundance	v_gene	CDR3aa
TRBJ2-1	few	TRBV4-1	ASSPQRGYNEQF
TRBJ2-1	.	TRBV12-3/TRBV12-4	ASSFGLPPYNEQF
TRBJ2-7	.	TRBV20-1	SASGTPYEQY
TRBJ2-7	few	TRBV7-2	ASSLDGGGWYEQY
TRBJ2-4	few	TRBV12-3/TRBV12-4	ASSFSGGAKNIQY
TRBJ2-1	.	TRBV5-1	ASSFGHLEYNEQF
TRBJ1-3	.	TRBV27	ASSQQGFSGNTIY
TRBJ2-7	.	TRBV4-3	ASSQDSTGYSSYEQY
TRBJ1-5	.	TRBV6-2/TRBV6-3	ALGPRIGNQPQH
TRBJ1-5	few	TRBV7-2	ASSLGLGTANQPQH
TRBJ1-2	few	TRBV7-2	ASSLAQWGRGSYGYT
TRBJ2-3	.	TRBV7-2	ANTYSRDTQY
.	.	TRBV28	ASSLKGAHIYNEQY
TRBJ2-3	.	TRBV6-1	ASSELGRAGTDTQY
TRBJ2-5	few	TRBV6-6	ASSYVSEAGAQETQY
TRBJ1-1	few	TRBV20-1	SAREGQVNTEAF
TRBJ2-7	.	TRBV9	ASSVVTGYEQY
TRBJ2-2	.	TRBV3-1	ASRVAATGELF
.	.	TRBV12-3/TRBV12-4	ASSFITETQY
TRBJ2-1	.	TRBV7-9	ASSLDGIEYNEQF
TRBJ2-1	.	TRBV20-1	SLGRRNYNEQF
TRBJ2-5	.	TRBV12-5	ASGFRAGGYQETQY
TRBJ2-5	few	TRBV7-2	ASSALGETQY
.	.	TRBV29-1	SVEGTSGISYNEQY
TRBJ1-2	.	TRBV29-1	SVDSLSNYGYT
TRBJ1-2	.	TRBV25-1	ASGGVIFYGYT
TRBJ2-1	.	TRBV11-3	ASSLVRRVRTGFYNEQF
TRBJ1-1	.	TRBV4-1	ASSQVEEWRNTEAF
TRBJ2-3	.	TRBV5-1	ASSASSGPGRDTQY
TRBJ2-2	.	TRBV29-1	SVIIAGDTGELF
TRBJ2-5	few	TRBV7-2	ASGGVLETQY
TRBJ2-5	.	TRBV3-1	ASSQGVVGRYQETQY
TRBJ1-2	.	TRBV25-1	ASRKGLVGYT
TRBJ2-5	few	TRBV20-1	SAHLLAGEETQY
TRBJ2-1	few	TRBV4-1	ASSHGGSNEQF
TRBJ2-1	.	TRBV6-5	ASSHWAATYNEQF
TRBJ1-1	.	TRBV4-2	ASSQVSRDNTEAF